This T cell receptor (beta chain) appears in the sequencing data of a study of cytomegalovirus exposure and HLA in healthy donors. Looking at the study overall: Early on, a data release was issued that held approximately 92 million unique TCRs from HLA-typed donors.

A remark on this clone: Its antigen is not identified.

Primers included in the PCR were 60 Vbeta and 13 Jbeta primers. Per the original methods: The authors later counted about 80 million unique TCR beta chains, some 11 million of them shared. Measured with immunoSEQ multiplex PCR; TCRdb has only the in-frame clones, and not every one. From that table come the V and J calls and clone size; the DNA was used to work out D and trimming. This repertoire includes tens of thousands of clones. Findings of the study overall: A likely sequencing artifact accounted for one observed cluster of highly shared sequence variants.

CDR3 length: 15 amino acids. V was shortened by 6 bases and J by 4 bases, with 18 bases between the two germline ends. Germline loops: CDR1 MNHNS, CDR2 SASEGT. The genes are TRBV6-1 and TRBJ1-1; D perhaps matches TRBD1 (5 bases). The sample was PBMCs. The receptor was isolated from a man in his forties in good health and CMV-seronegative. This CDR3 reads CASSAGTAGGTEAFF. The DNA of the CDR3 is TGTGCCAGCAGCGCTGGTACCGCGGGGGGCACTGAAGCTTTCTTT.